This TCR beta chain came from a study of blood T cells in healthy people across ages. The germline V gene encodes CDR1 SGDLS and CDR2 YYNGEE. V lost 3 bases and J lost 4, with 13 bases in between. This CDR3 comprises 14 residues. Study results and caveats: The long-lived group displayed more naive CD4+ cells, plus higher diversity, than the aged donors did. The study regarded diversity estimates from one million T cells as underestimates. Reliance upon unsorted PBMCs precluded definitive naive versus antigen-experienced comparison.

Primed by a sample-barcoded 5' primer and a J-beta primer mix, a second PCR proceeded for 7 to 11 cycles. Via MiXCR, TCRdb re-called the 5' RACE reads, giving one row per CDR3 protein. The table lists around 750,000 distinct CDR3 sequences, less than 70% of them singletons, with approximately 41% in the top ten. Comment on this clonotype: Antigen unknown.

The chain joins TRBV9 to TRBJ1-2, with D tentatively TRBD1 (6 bases). The sample was blood. This TCR derives from an older man in good health. CDR3 loop: CASSGGGGPYGYTF. CDR3 bases: TGTGCCAGCAGCGGCGGCGGGGGGCCCTATGGCTACACCTTC. Looking up the rest from reference TRBV9 and TRBJ1-2 gives the full variable domain: DSGVTQTPKHLITATGQRVTLRCSPRSGDLSVYWYQQSLDQGLQFLIQYYNGEERAKGNILERFSAQQFPDLHSELNLSSLELGDSALYFCASSGGGGPYGYTFGSGTRLTVV.